What follows are 9 T cell receptor beta chains derived from one specimen sequenced in a study of T cell responses to AZD1222 COVID-19 vaccine. Generated by immunoSEQ multiplex PCR, the TCRdb table keeps only in-frame clones and is missing some. The data contain approximately 77,000 clones, about 90% of them seen just once; the ten biggest clones take up about 7.1%. Sequenced material: peripheral blood, taken on day 0 of MenACWY control vaccination. Every receptor here comes from an adult in good health.

The chain combines TRBV7-8 with TRBJ1-2; possibly TRBD1 for D (5 bases). Germline assignment: CDR1 SGHVS and CDR2 FQNEAQ. The V end lost 2 bases, the J end lost 2 bases, and 9 bases lay between the germline ends. CDR3 length equals 14 residues. The CDR3 sequence is CASSLSGGNYGYTF. Here the CDR3 DNA reads TGTGCCAGCAGCTTAAGTGGGGGGAACTATGGCTACACCTTC.

The DNA of the CDR3 is TGTGCCAGCAGCGTAGATACTAGCGGGTTCTACGAGCAGTACTTC. Protein sequence: CASSVDTSGFYEQYF. The chain carries TRBV9 and TRBJ2-7; TRBD2 matches 9 bases. The length of the CDR3 is 15 residues. V was clipped by 0 bases and J by 3 bases; unmatched bases: 4. CDR1 SGDLS and CDR2 YYNGEE come from the germline V gene.

DNA of the CDR3: TGTGCCAGCAAGACAGGCCTCTCTGGAAACACCATATATTTT. It is translated as CASKTGLSGNTIYF. The chain carries TRBV6-5 and TRBJ1-3, with D maybe TRBD1 (6 bases). The CDR3 sequence is 14 residues long. Deletions cut 7 bases from V and 0 bases from J, with 10 bases between. Per the germline V gene, CDR1 is MNHEY and CDR2 is SVGAGI.

The chain uses TRBV28 and TRBJ1-3; D is possibly TRBD1 (6 bases). Trimming stripped 7 bases from V and 8 bases from J, with 15 bases between. Germline CDR1 MDHEN, CDR2 SYDVKM. The CDR3 is 13 amino acids. The CDR3 region has the DNA TGTGCCAGCACTAGGACAGTTGTCGACACCATATATTTT. This gives the protein CASTRTVVDTIYF.

The J gene is TRBJ2-1, the V gene TRBV12-3 or TRBV12-4, with D perhaps TRBD2 (6 bases). V was pared by 7 bases and J by 5 bases, with 12 bases between. This CDR3 comprises 13 residues. The DNA of the CDR3 is TGTGCCAGCACCCTGGGAGGTCACAATGAGCAGTTCTTC. It translates to CASTLGGHNEQFF.

The gene calls are TRBV2 and TRBJ2-7; no firm D call. The V end lost 6 bases, the J end lost 3 bases, and 6 bases lay between the germline ends. Germline CDR1 reads SNHLY; CDR2 reads FYNNEI. CDR3 length equals 11 residues. The CDR3 region has the DNA TGTGCCAGCAGCCAGGTCTACGAGCAGTACTTC. Its protein product is CASSQVYEQYF.

V is TRBV19 and J is TRBJ2-7, with D perhaps matching TRBD1 or TRBD2 (5 bases each). CDR3 size: 15 residues. Germline CDR1 is LNHDA and CDR2 is SQIVND (reference sequence). The ends were cut back, 1 base at V and 3 bases at J, with 13 bases in the middle. The CDR3 coding sequence is TGTGCCAGTAGTATAGCGGGCCCGGGGCTCTACGAGCAGTACTTC. It yields the protein CASSIAGPGLYEQYF. Together with reference TRBV19 and TRBJ2-7, the CDR3 gives the full variable domain: DGGITQSPKYLFRKEGQNVTLSCEQNLNHDAMYWYRQDPGQGLRLIYYSQIVNDFQKGDIAEGYSVSREKKESFPLTVTSAQKNPTAFYLCASSIAGPGLYEQYFGPGTRLTVT.

This clone came up a few times. This chain joins TRBV6-5 and TRBJ1-2; 9 bases match TRBD1. V shed 0 bases, J shed 3 bases, and the junction held 2 bases outside the gene matches. Germline V gene data show CDR1 as MNHEY and CDR2 as SVGAGI. The CDR3 contains 15 residues. CDR3 amino acids: CASSYSRQGDYGYTF. DNA of the CDR3: TGTGCCAGCAGTTACTCCCGACAGGGGGACTATGGCTACACCTTC.

This chain links TRBV28 with TRBJ2-3; 7 positions agree with TRBD1. The CDR3 contains 15 residues. Germline CDR1 is MDHEN and CDR2 is SYDVKM. V lost 5 bases to trimming and J lost 1 base; unmatched junction nucleotides: 6. As DNA, the CDR3 is TGTGCCAGCAGTCGCCGGACAGGCGGCACAGATACGCAGTATTTT. Translated: CASSRRTGGTDTQYF.